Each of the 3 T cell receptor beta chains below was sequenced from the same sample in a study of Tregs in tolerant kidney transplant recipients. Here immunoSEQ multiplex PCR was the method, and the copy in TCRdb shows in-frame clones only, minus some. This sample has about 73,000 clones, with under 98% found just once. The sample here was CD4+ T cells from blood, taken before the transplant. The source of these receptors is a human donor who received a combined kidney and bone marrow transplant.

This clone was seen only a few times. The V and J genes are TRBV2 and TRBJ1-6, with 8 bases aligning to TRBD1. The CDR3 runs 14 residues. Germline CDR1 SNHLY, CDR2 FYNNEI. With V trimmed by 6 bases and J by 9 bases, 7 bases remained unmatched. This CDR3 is CASRPRGLLSPLHF. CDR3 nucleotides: TGTGCCAGCAGGCCCAGGGGGCTACTTTCACCCCTCCACTTT.

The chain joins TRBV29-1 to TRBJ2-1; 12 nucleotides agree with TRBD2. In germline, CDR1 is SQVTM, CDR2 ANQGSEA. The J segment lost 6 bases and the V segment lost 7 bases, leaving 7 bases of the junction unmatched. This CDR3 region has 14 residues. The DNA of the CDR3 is TGCAGCGCCACGACTAGCGGGAGTTTCAATGAGCAGTTCTTC. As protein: CSATTSGSFNEQFF.

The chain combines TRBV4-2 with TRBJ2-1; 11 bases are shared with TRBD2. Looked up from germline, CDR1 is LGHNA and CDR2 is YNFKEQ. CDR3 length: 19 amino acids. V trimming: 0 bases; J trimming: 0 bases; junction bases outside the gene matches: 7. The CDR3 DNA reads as TGTGCCAGCAGCCAAGATCCGGGACTAGCGGTCCGCTCCTACAATGAGCAGTTCTTC. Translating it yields CASSQDPGLAVRSYNEQFF.